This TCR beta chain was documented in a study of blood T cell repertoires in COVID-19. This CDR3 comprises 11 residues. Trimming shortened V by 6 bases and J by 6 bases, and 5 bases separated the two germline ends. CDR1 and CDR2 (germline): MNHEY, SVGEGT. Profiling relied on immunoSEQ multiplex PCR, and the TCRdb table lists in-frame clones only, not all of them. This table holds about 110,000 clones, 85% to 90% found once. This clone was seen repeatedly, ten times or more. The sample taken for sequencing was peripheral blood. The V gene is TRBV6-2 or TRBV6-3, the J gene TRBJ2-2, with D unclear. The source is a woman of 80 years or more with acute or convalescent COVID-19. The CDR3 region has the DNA TGTGCCAGCAGCCTCGCCGGGGAGCTGTTTTTT. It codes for CASSLAGELFF.